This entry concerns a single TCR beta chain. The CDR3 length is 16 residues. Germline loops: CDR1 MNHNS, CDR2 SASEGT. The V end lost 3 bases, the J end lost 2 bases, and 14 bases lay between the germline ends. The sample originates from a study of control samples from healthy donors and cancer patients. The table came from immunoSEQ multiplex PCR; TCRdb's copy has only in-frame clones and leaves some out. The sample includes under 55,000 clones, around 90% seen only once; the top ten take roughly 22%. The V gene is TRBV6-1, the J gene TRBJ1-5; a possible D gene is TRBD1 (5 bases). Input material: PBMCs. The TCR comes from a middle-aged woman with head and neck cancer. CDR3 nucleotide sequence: TGTGCCAGCAGTGACCGGACACCGTCGCGCAATCAGCCCCAGCATTTT. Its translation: CASSDRTPSRNQPQHF.